This T cell receptor (beta chain) comes out of a study of blood T cell repertoires in COVID-19. The CDR3 is 14 residues long. Germline loops: CDR1 MNHNY, CDR2 SVGAGI (reference sequence). V lost 10 bases, J lost 1 base, and 7 bases stayed unmatched. This clone was observed a single time. Produced via immunoSEQ multiplex PCR; TCRdb's table is partial and in-frame only. The sample carries under 250,000 clones, about 82% recorded once. The sequenced material came from peripheral blood. This clonotype was sampled from an elderly man with acute or convalescent COVID-19. The chain has TRBV6-6 and TRBJ2-3, with 8 bases identical to TRBD1. DNA of the CDR3: TGTGCCACCCAGGGGGCAATGGGCACAGATACGCAGTATTTT. This encodes CATQGAMGTDTQYF.